This T cell receptor beta chain is from a study of shared clonotypes between healthy human individuals. Study as a whole: Each donor contributed plates that comprised three CD4 naive, three CD4 memory, two CD8 naive and one CD8 memory. Study observations and caveats: Naive CD4 clonotype sharing across a few donors was 4% to 5.5%.

Comments on this clone: Its antigen is as yet unknown.

Trimming took 5 bases from V and 3 from J, leaving 14 bases between them. The CDR3 covers 14 residues. Germline assignment: CDR1 SGHNT and CDR2 YENEEA. Profiling relied on immunoSEQ multiplex PCR, and the TCRdb table lists in-frame clones only, not all of them. The table shows roughly 1,100,000 clones, with under 80% occurring only once. The study drew its donors from healthy HIV-negative adults without recent acute infections or vaccinations. The study separated CD4+ cells into CD45RA+ naive and CD45RA-negative memory subsets. The rearrangement links TRBV11-3 to TRBJ2-7, with D possibly matching TRBD1 (6 bases). Sequenced: memory CD4+ T cells sorted from blood. Subset specified: CD45RA-negative fraction. This sequence was found in a man in his late teens or twenties in good health. CDR3: CASSPGAGVYEQYF. The CDR3 DNA sequence: TGTGCCAGCAGCCCCGGGGCAGGGGTCTACGAGCAGTACTTC.